This T cell receptor (beta chain) is drawn from a study of T cells after yellow fever vaccination (dated by TCRdb to the late 2010s). Context from the whole study: The SMART-Seq v4 Ultra Low Input RNA kit was used to prepare libraries from fractions with low cell numbers. Bulk TCR alpha and beta repertoires were sequenced longitudinally to track T-cell clones before and after primary and booster YFV17D yellow fever vaccination. Two healthy male donors made up the cohort, one aged 18 to 29 years and the other aged 30 to 39 years. Blood was drawn at multiple timepoints before and after primary and secondary immunization, with bulk PBMC replicates and cell subsets isolated. The paper as a whole reports these results and caveats: The secondary T-cell response was found to be weaker but faster than the primary response, with a peak reached on day 5 rather than on day 15. A small fraction of clonotypes appeared in both the CD4 and CD8 compartments, likely as a result of convergent recombination. Because only a couple of donors were included in the study, the extent to which the findings can be generalized is limited. After the booster, most clones that had expanded after primary vaccination were detected again (nearly 97% of CD4 and around nine tenths of CD8), suggesting broad maintenance of memory. Computational filtering was required because FACS-sorted repertoires could contain abundant contaminating clonotypes from the bulk population.

The germline V gene provides CDR1 MNHEY and CDR2 SVGEGT. Spanning cysteine to phenylalanine, the CDR3 consists of 14 amino acids. Left in the record is the CDR3 DNA by itself, 42 bases read in frame from the first base. V is reduced by 3 bases and J by 2 bases, leaving a spacing of 9 bases between them. This clonotype was counted only a few times. Its antigen is not yet known. Qualities for individual bases were not recorded, and no much larger clone is one base off. The sample's treatment or condition label is to be understood as: live attenuated yellow fever vaccine strain. Two biological replicates of bulk PBMCs were collected at each blood-draw timepoint. A standard Ficoll-Paque protocol was used to isolate PBMCs from peripheral blood. TriZol was used to extract RNA from bulk PBMCs, from CD4 and CD8 fractions, and from dextramer-positive and dextramer-negative fractions. TCR cDNA was synthesized by 5'RACE template switching, which introduced a universal primer site and unique molecular identifiers. Priming of cDNA synthesis was performed from both the TCR alpha and TCR beta constant segments. Two PCR steps were used to amplify libraries, with sample barcodes and sequencing adapters being added in the second step. Sequencing of the libraries was done on either Illumina HiSeq 2500 (2x100 bp) or NovaSeq (2x150 bp). The study's processing was this. MIGEC handled demultiplexing of reads and collapsing into UMI consensus sequences, while MiXCR performed V(D)J alignment. Vaccine-responding clonotypes were defined with edgeR using replicate PBMC samples, requiring FDR below 0.01 and a log2 fold change above 5 up to day 15. Each bulk clonotype was labeled CD4 or CD8 based on which sequenced repertoire, CD4 or CD8, contained the clonotype at higher abundance. The public sequencing data were trimmed at Q25 with fastp and processed into clonotypes with MiXCR by TCRdb, which kept only in-frame beta chains. Every distinct CDR3 protein forms one entry, paired with its most common genes and DNA. TCRdb's processing, not the authors', yielded these V and J calls. In this sample the table shows 550,000 or so distinct CDR3 sequences, about a fifth of which occur a single time. Of the sample, around an eighth falls within the top ten clones.

This sequence was found in a man under 40 who received the YFV17D yellow fever vaccine. The chain is encoded by TRBV6-2 or TRBV6-3 joined to TRBJ2-3; the D gene is perhaps TRBD2, on 6 matching bases. Sequenced material: PBMCs, taken 15 days after the yellow fever booster vaccination. The CDR3 region reads CASSYSGLTDTQYF. The DNA sequence is given as TGTGCCAGCAGTTATAGCGGACTCACAGATACGCAGTATTTT.